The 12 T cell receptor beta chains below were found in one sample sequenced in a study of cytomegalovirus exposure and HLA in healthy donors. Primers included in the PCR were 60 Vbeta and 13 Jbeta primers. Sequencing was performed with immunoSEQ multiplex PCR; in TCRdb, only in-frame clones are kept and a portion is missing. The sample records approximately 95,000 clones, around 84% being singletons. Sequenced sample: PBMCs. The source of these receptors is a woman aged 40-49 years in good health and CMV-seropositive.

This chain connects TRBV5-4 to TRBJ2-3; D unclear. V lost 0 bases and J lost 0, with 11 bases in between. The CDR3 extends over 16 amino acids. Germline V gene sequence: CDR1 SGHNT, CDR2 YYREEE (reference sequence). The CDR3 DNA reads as TGTGCCAGCAGCTTGGCCTTTAGTCGCAGCACAGATACGCAGTATTTT. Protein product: CASSLAFSRSTDTQYF.

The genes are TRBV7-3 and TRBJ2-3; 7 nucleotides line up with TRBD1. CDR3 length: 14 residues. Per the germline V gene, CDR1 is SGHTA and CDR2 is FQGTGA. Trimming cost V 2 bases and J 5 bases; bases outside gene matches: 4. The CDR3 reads CASSLEGAGDTQYF. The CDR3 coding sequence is TGTGCCAGCAGCTTAGAGGGGGCAGGAGATACGCAGTATTTT.

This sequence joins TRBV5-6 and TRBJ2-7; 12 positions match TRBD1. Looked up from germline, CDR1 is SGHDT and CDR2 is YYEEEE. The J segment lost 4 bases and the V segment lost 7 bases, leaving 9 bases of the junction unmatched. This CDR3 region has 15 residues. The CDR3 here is CASCTPGQGAYEQYF. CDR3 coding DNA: TGTGCCAGCTGCACACCGGGACAGGGGGCTTACGAGCAGTACTTC.

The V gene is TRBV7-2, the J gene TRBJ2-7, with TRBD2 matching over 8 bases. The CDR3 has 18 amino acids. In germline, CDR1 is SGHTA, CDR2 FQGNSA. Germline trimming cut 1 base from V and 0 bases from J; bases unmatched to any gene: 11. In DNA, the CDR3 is TGTGCCAGCAGCTTAGTAGGGATGTTTACTAGCGGCTCCTACGAGCAGTACTTC. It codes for CASSLVGMFTSGSYEQYF.

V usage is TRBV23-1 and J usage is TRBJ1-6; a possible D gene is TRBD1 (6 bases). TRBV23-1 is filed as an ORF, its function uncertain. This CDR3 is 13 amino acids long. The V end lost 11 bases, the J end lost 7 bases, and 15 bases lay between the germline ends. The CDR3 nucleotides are TGCGCCCGGCGAATGGGACAAAATTCACCCCTCCACTTT. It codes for CARRMGQNSPLHF.

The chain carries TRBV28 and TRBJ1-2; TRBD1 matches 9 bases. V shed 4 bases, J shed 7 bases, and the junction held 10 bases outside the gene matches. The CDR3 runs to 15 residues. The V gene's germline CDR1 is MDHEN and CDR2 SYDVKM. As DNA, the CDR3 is TGTGCCAGCAGTTCCCCTCAGGACAGGGGTTTTGGCTACACCTTC. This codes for CASSSPQDRGFGYTF.

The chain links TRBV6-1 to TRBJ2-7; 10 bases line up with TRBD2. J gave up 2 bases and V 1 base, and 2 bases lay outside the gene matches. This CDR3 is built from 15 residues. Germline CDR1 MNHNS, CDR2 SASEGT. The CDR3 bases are TGTGCCAGCAGTGAAGTCACTAGCGGGGCCTACGAGCAGTACTTC. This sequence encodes CASSEVTSGAYEQYF.

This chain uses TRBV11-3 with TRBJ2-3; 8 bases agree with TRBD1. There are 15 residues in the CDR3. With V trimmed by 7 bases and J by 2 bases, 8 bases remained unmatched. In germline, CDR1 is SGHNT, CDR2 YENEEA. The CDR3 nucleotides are TGTGCCAGCACACACGGGGACAGGTCCACAGATACGCAGTATTTT. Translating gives CASTHGDRSTDTQYF.

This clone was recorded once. This chain's CDR3 is CASSTQGQGSYEQYF. Here the CDR3 DNA reads TGTGCCAGTAGTACCCAAGGACAGGGCTCCTACGAGCAGTACTTC. V usage is TRBV19 and J usage is TRBJ2-7; 8 bases fit TRBD1. CDR3 size: 15 residues. The V gene's germline CDR1 is LNHDA and CDR2 SQIVND (reference sequence). V was pared by 4 bases and J by 0 bases, with 5 bases of the junction left unmatched.

For the CDR3, the DNA is TGTGCCAGCAGCACACACGCTGAAGCTTTCTTT. Translation gives CASSTHAEAFF. This sequence joins TRBV7-9 and TRBJ1-1, with D unresolved. There are 11 residues in the CDR3. The germline V and J ends were trimmed by 5 bases and 6 bases, with 7 bases remaining between them. CDR1 is SEHNR, CDR2 FQNEAQ, per germline (reference sequence). The entire variable domain, with the rest obtained from reference TRBV7-9 and TRBJ1-1, is as follows: DTGVSQNPRHKITKRGQNVTFRCDPISEHNRLYWYRQTLGQGPEFLTYFQNEAQLEKSRLLSDRFSAERPKGSFSTLEIQRTEQGDSAMYLCASSTHAEAFFGQGTRLTVV.

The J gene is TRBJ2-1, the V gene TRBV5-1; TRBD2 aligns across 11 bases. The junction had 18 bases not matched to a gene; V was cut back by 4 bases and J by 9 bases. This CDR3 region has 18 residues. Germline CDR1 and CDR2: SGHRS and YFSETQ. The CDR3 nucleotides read TGCGCCAGCAGCGATGGTGGCCAACTAGCGGGAGCGAATGGTGAGCAGTTCTTC. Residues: CASSDGGQLAGANGEQFF.

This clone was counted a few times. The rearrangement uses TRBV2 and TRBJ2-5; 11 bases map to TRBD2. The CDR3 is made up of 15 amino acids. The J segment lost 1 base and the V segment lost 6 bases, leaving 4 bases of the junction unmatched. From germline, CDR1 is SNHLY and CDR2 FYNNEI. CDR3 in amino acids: CASSPGLAVQETQYF. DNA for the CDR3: TGTGCCAGCAGCCCGGGACTAGCGGTCCAAGAGACCCAGTACTTC.